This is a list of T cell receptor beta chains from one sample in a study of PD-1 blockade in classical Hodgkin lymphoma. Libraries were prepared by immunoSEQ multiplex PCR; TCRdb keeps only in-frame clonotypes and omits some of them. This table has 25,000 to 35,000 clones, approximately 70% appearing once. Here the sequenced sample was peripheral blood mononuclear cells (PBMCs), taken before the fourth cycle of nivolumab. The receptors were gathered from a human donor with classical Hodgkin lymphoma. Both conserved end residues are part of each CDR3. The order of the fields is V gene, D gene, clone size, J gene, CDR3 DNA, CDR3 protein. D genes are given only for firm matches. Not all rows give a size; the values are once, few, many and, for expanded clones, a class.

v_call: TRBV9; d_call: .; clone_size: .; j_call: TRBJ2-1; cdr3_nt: TGTGCCAGCAGCGTTAATAAGAAAGATAGCTCCTACAATGAGCAGTTCTTC; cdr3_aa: CASSVNKKDSSYNEQFF
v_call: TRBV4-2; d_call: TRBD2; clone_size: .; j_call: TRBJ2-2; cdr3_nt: TGTGCCAGCAGCCATCAAGGGGGACTAGCTGACACCGGGGAGCTGTTTTTT; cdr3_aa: CASSHQGGLADTGELFF
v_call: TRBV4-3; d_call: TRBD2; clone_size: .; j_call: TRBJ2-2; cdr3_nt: TGCGCCAGCAGTCCTATAGTTGCGGGAGGAGCCGGGGAGCTGTTTTTT; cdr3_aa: CASSPIVAGGAGELFF
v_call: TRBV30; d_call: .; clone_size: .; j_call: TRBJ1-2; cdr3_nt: TGTGCCTGGAGTCGGCCGGGACGGGGCTACACCTTC; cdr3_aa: CAWSRPGRGYTF
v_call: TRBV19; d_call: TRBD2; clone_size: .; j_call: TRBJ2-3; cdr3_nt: TGTGCCAGCCTTAGCGGGAGGGCCTTAGATACGCAGTATTTT; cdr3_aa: CASLSGRALDTQYF
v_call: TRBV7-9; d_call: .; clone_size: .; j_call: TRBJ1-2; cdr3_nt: TGTGCCAGCAGCCCCACTCCCGTGGGTTCCTATGGCTACACCTTC; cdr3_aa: CASSPTPVGSYGYTF
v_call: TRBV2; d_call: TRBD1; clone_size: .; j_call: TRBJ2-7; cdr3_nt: TGTGCCAGCAGGAACAGGGGCTCCTACGAGCAGTACTTC; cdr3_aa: CASRNRGSYEQYF
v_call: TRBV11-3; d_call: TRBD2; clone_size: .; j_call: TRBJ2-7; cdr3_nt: TGTGCCAGCAGCTCGGGCGGAGGGACTACCTACGAGCAGTACTTC; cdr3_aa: CASSSGGGTTYEQYF
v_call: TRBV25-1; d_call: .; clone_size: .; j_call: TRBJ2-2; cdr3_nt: TGTGCCAGCAGTGGGACTAACACCGGGGAGCTGTTTTTT; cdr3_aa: CASSGTNTGELFF
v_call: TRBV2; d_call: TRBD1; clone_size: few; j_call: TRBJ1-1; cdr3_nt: TGTGCCAGCCATGCAGGGGGCACTGAAGCTTTCTTT; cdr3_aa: CASHAGGTEAFF
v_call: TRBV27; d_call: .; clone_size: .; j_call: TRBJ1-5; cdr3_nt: TGTGCCAGCAGTTTGGGCAATCAGCCCCAGCATTTT; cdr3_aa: CASSLGNQPQHF
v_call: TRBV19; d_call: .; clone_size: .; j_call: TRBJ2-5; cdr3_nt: TGTGCCAGTAGTATGGTGGGGGGACAAGAGACCCAGTACTTC; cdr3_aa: CASSMVGGQETQYF
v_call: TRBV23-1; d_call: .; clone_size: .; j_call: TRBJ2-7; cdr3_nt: TGCGCCAGCAGTCAATCGCGGGACAGCTCCTACGAGCAGTACTTC; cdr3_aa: CASSQSRDSSYEQYF
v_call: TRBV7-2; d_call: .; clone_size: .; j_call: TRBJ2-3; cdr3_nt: TGTGCCAGCAGCCCACAGGATACGCAGTATTTT; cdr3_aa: CASSPQDTQYF
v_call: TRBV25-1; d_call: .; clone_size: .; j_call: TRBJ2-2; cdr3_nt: TGTGCCAGCAGTGCGAGTGTCGGGGAGCTGTTTTTT; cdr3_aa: CASSASVGELFF
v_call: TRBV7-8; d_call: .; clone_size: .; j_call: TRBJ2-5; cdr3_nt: TGTGCCAGCAGCCCGCGAGCCGGGACTCAAGAGACCCAGTACTTC; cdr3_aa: CASSPRAGTQETQYF
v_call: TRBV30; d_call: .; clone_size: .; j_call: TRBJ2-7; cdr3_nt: TGTGCCTGGAGTGTTGAAGGGTCTTACGACGAGCAGTACTTC; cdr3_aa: CAWSVEGSYDEQYF
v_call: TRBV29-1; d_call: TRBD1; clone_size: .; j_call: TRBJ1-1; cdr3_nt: TGCAGCGTTTTACAGGGGTATAACACTGAAGCTTTCTTT; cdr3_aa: CSVLQGYNTEAFF
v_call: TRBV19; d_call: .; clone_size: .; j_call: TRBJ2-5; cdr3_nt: TGTGCCAGTAGTATAAACCCGTACCAAGAGACCCAGTACTTC; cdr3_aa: CASSINPYQETQYF
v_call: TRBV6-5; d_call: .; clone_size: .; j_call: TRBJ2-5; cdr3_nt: TGTGCCAGCAGCCCCGATGGAGAGACCCAGTACTTC; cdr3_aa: CASSPDGETQYF
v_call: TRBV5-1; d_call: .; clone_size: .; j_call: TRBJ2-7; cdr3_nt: TGCGCCAGCAGCTTGACAGGTTTAAACTACGAGCAGTACTTC; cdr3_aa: CASSLTGLNYEQYF
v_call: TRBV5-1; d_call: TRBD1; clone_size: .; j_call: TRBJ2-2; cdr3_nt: TGCGCCAGGGGGCTCCGGGACAGGAGAGGGACCGGGGAGCTGTTTTTT; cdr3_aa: CARGLRDRRGTGELFF
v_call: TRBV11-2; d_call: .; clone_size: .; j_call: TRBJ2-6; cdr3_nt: TGTGCCAGCAGCATCAGGGGTAATTCCGGGGCCAACGTCCTGACTTTC; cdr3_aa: CASSIRGNSGANVLTF
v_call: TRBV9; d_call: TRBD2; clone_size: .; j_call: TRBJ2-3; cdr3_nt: TGTGCCAGCAGCGGGGATCTAGCGGAGGCCACAGATACGCAGTATTTT; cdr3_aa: CASSGDLAEATDTQYF
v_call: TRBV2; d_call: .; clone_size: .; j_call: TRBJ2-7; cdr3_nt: TGTGCCAGCAACCAGGGCTACGAGCAGTACTTC; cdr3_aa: CASNQGYEQYF
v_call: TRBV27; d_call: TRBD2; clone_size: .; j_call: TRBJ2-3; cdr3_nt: TGTGCCAGCAGTCCAGGGACTAGCGGGAGGGCCGGTGCAGATACGCAGTATTTT; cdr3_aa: CASSPGTSGRAGADTQYF
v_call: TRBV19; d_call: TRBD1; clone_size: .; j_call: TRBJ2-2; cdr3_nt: TGTGCCAGTAGTTCCCGGACAGGGGGCAACGGGGAGCTGTTTTTT; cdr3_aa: CASSSRTGGNGELFF
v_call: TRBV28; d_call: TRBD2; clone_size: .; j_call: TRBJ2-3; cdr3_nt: TGTGCCAGCAGGGCGGGGGGGCTGATCACAGATACGCAGTATTTT; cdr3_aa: CASRAGGLITDTQYF